The rows below give T cell receptor beta chains drawn from one sample of a study of Ad26.COV2.S vaccination and SARS-CoV-2 variants. Assay: immunoSEQ multiplex PCR; the TCRdb copy retains only in-frame clones and omits some. The table has hundreds of thousands of clones, roughly 85% seen once; the top ten hold approximately 3.5%. The source was peripheral blood, collected in a trial of Ad26.COV2.S vaccine versus placebo. These receptor sequences come from a person aged 18-60 years who received the Ad26.COV2.S COVID-19 vaccine or a placebo. CDR3s include the opening cysteine and the closing phenylalanine or tryptophan. A D gene is named only where the DNA matches it firmly. Size values are once, few and many counts, or a class for expanded clones, and some rows have none.

clone_size	v_call	j_call	d_call	cdr3_nt	cdr3_aa
many	TRBV6-6	TRBJ1-4	-	TGTGCCAGCAGTTACCCCCCGGGCCGCAATGAAAAACTGTTTTTT	CASSYPPGRNEKLFF
-	TRBV2	TRBJ2-2	TRBD2	TGTGCCAGCAGACCAACCGCGGGGGCGAACACCGGGGAGCTGTTTTTT	CASRPTAGANTGELFF
-	TRBV7-2	TRBJ2-7	-	TGTGCCAGCAGCCGTAGCGGTCTCTCCTACGAGCAGTACTTC	CASSRSGLSYEQYF
-	TRBV7-8	TRBJ1-4	-	TGTGCCAGCAGCCGAAGGACTGGGGGTGAAAAACTGTTTTTT	CASSRRTGGEKLFF
few	TRBV7-2	TRBJ1-1	-	TGTGCCAGCAGCTTAATGAAGGGGCCAGGGAACACTGAAGCTTTCTTT	CASSLMKGPGNTEAFF
-	TRBV27	TRBJ1-1	-	TGTGCCAGCAGTTATCTAGGGAGGGAAGCTTTCTTT	CASSYLGREAFF
-	TRBV14	TRBJ1-4	-	TGTGCCAGCAGCCTTCCGCAACCTGGGGGTGAAAAACTGTTTTTT	CASSLPQPGGEKLFF
once	TRBV6-5	TRBJ1-2	TRBD1	TGTGCCAGCAAACAGACAGGGGCTGGCTACACCTTC	CASKQTGAGYTF
-	TRBV12-5	TRBJ2-5	-	TGTGCTAGTGGTTTGGGGCCGGGACGGGGACAAGAGACCCAGTACTTC	CASGLGPGRGQETQYF
-	TRBV5-6	TRBJ2-7	-	TGTGCCAGCAGCTTGGCCCCTGGACCCTCTGGCGAGCAGTACTTC	CASSLAPGPSGEQYF
-	TRBV6-2/TRBV6-3	TRBJ1-1	-	TGTGCCAGCAGTTACCCAATAAAGAACACTGAAGCTTTCTTT	CASSYPIKNTEAFF
-	TRBV11-3	TRBJ2-2	TRBD1	TGTGCCAGCAGCTTAGTTGGGACAGGGGGTTCCGGGGAGCTGTTTTTT	CASSLVGTGGSGELFF
once	TRBV9	TRBJ2-3	TRBD2	TGTGCCAGCGGGACTAGCGGGACCACAGATACGCAGTATTTT	CASGTSGTTDTQYF
once	TRBV27	TRBJ2-1	-	TGTGCCAGCTGCGGCCAGGGGTACCACAATGAGCAGTTCTTC	CASCGQGYHNEQFF
-	TRBV5-1	TRBJ2-3	-	TGCGCCAGCAGCTTGTCTGGGGCAACGGGAAGAAATACGCAGTATTTT	CASSLSGATGRNTQYF
-	TRBV3-1/TRBV3-2	TRBJ2-2	-	TGTGCCAGCAGCCAAGCAGGGACAGCGGGAACCGGGGAGCTGTTTTTT	CASSQAGTAGTGELFF
-	TRBV2	TRBJ1-4	-	TGTGCCAGCAGCGCCGGACTGACTAATGAAAAACTGTTTTTT	CASSAGLTNEKLFF
-	TRBV11-2	TRBJ1-2	-	TGTGCCAGCAGCTTAGTAGGCGTGGATGGCTACACCTTC	CASSLVGVDGYTF
-	TRBV12-3/TRBV12-4	TRBJ1-3	-	TGTGCCAGCAGTTTTGGTATCGGGGACACCATATATTTT	CASSFGIGDTIYF
-	TRBV2	TRBJ2-1	-	TGTGCCAGCAGTGCGTTAGGTCCCCATGAGCAGTTCTTC	CASSALGPHEQFF
-	TRBV20-1	TRBJ2-1	-	TGCAGTGCTAGTGTGGACTCCTACAATGAGCAGTTCTTC	CSASVDSYNEQFF
-	TRBV24-1	TRBJ2-2	TRBD1	TGTGCCACCAGTGATTTGGTTTTTGGACAGGGACTTAACACCGGGGAGCTGTTTTTT	CATSDLVFGQGLNTGELFF
-	TRBV28	TRBJ2-7	TRBD1	TGTGCCAGCACCACCGACAGGGCCTACGAGCAGTACTTC	CASTTDRAYEQYF
-	TRBV5-1	TRBJ2-6	TRBD1	TGCGCCAGCAGCTTGGGGGACAGGGCGCCCTCTGGGGCCAACGTCCTGACTTTC	CASSLGDRAPSGANVLTF
-	TRBV6-2/TRBV6-3	TRBJ1-4	-	TGTGCCAGCAGCGAGCAACAGGGAGTCCAAGAAAAACTGTTTTTT	CASSEQQGVQEKLFF
few	TRBV5-1	TRBJ1-5	-	TGCGCCAGCAGCTTATCTGGGAATAGCAATCAGCCCCAGCATTTT	CASSLSGNSNQPQHF